One and the same sample provided the 26 T cell receptor beta chains below, sequenced in a study of glioma-infiltrating T cells after dendritic cell vaccination. As for time point: after dendritic cell vaccination, including at tumor progression/relapse. The data were produced by immunoSEQ multiplex PCR, yet TCRdb's version contains in-frame clones alone and is incomplete. The repertoire holds 9,500 to 12,000 clones, with 70% to 85% as singletons. This sample comprised blood, obtained after dendritic cell vaccination. These receptor sequences come from a human donor with glioblastoma.

This chain uses TRBV29-1 with TRBJ2-1; D may be TRBD1 (5 bases). Trimming removed 5 bases at V and 7 bases at J, with 15 bases between. Germline CDR1 is SQVTM and CDR2 is ANQGSEA. CDR3 size: 13 residues. The CDR3, as DNA: TGCAGCGTTTTACCCAGGGTGGGGAATGAGCAGTTCTTC. It specifies CSVLPRVGNEQFF.

This chain joins TRBV5-1 and TRBJ2-7; D might be TRBD1 (7 bases). CDR3 length: 14 residues. Germline V gives CDR1 SGHRS, CDR2 YFSETQ. The V and J ends lost 0 bases and 5 bases respectively, with 12 bases between them. This CDR3 reads CASSLAGGRDEQYF. DNA of the CDR3: TGCGCCAGCAGCTTGGCAGGGGGGCGCGACGAGCAGTACTTC.

The chain employs TRBV27 and TRBJ2-7, with 7 positions matching TRBD1. V shed 6 bases, J shed 1 base, and the junction held 9 bases outside the gene matches. The germline gives CDR1 MNHEY, CDR2 SMNVEV (reference sequence). This CDR3 spans 15 amino acids. The CDR3 is CASSLTGEGSYEQYF. For the CDR3, the DNA is TGTGCCAGCAGCCTAACAGGGGAAGGGTCCTACGAGCAGTACTTC.

The rearrangement uses TRBV9 and TRBJ2-1; 11 nucleotides align to TRBD2. The V gene end was trimmed by 2 bases and the J gene end by 9 bases; junction bases not matched to a gene: 7. Germline assignment: CDR1 SGDLS and CDR2 YYNGEE. This CDR3 has 15 amino acids. CDR3: CASSVGTSGSSEQFF. The CDR3 bases are TGTGCCAGCAGCGTCGGGACTAGCGGATCCAGTGAGCAGTTCTTC.

The chain employs TRBV29-1 and TRBJ1-1, with D possibly being TRBD1 (6 bases). Trimming stripped 3 bases from V and 1 base from J, with 9 bases between. The germline CDR1 and CDR2 sequences are SQVTM and ANQGSEA. This CDR3 is 13 amino acids long. This CDR3 reads CSVEKGQNTEAFF. The CDR3 nucleotides read TGCAGCGTTGAGAAGGGACAGAACACTGAAGCTTTCTTT.

The chain recombines TRBV19 with TRBJ2-7, with D possibly TRBD2 on 6 matching bases. There are 13 residues in the CDR3. CDR1 LNHDA and CDR2 SQIVND come from the germline V gene (reference sequence). The ends were cut back, 4 bases at V and 6 bases at J, with 13 bases in the middle. For the CDR3, the DNA is TGTGCCAGTAGTAATGGGGGGAGGTTCGAGCAGTACTTC. Amino acids: CASSNGGRFEQYF.

This sequence joins TRBV5-6 and TRBJ1-3, with D maybe TRBD1 (5 bases). Trimming pared 4 bases from V and 1 base from J, leaving 12 bases between. The CDR3 consists of 15 residues. Germline loops: CDR1 SGHDT, CDR2 YYEEEE. The CDR3 bases are TGTGCCAGCAGCCCGGGTCCAGGGTCTGGAAACACCATATATTTT. This gives the protein CASSPGPGSGNTIYF.

V and J are TRBV2 and TRBJ2-7; 8 nucleotides align to TRBD1. CDR1 SNHLY and CDR2 FYNNEI come from the germline V gene. The V and J ends lost 5 bases and 3 bases, in that order; junction bases with no gene match: 3. The length of the CDR3 is 13 residues. CDR3 loop: CASSRDRNYEQYF. In DNA, the CDR3 is TGTGCCAGCAGTAGGGACAGGAACTACGAGCAGTACTTC.

This rearrangement joins TRBV30 to TRBJ1-1; D is undetermined. Germline CDR1 reads GTSNPN; CDR2 reads SVGIG (reference sequence). The length of the CDR3 is 13 residues. CDR3 region: CARNTAIGTEAFF. The CDR3 DNA reads as TGTGCTAGAAATACAGCAATTGGCACTGAAGCTTTCTTT.

The V gene is TRBV7-9, the J gene TRBJ1-2, with TRBD1 matching over 7 bases. The CDR3 has 15 amino acids. The J segment lost 6 bases and the V segment lost 4 bases, leaving 11 bases of the junction unmatched. Germline values: CDR1 SEHNR, CDR2 FQNEAQ (reference sequence). CDR3 nucleotide sequence: TGTGCCAGCAGCTCGACAGGGAAGGTGGGGGATGGCTACACCTTC. Amino acids: CASSSTGKVGDGYTF.

The V gene is TRBV14, the J gene TRBJ1-4; 10 bases are shared with TRBD1. Germline trimming cut 5 bases from V and 4 bases from J; bases unmatched to any gene: 4. Germline V CDR1 and CDR2: SGHDN, FVKESK. The CDR3 has 15 amino acids. DNA of the CDR3: TGTGCCAGCAGCGCAAGGGACAGGGGTAATGAAAAACTGTTTTTT. Translation: CASSARDRGNEKLFF.

The chain employs TRBV7-9 and TRBJ2-5; 8 nucleotides line up with TRBD1. Germline V gene lookup returns CDR1 SEHNR and CDR2 FQNEAQ (reference sequence). The V gene end was trimmed by 1 base and the J gene end by 7 bases; junction bases not matched to a gene: 20. The CDR3 spans 19 residues. CDR3 protein: CASSLGAQGGVLEGGTQYF. The CDR3 DNA sequence: TGTGCCAGCAGCTTAGGAGCACAGGGGGGCGTCTTGGAAGGAGGGACCCAGTACTTC.

CDR3: CASSAEIRTGGMDIQYF. The DNA of the CDR3 is TGTGCCAGTAGTGCAGAGATCCGGACAGGGGGCATGGACATTCAGTACTTC. The V and J genes are TRBV19 and TRBJ2-4, with TRBD1 identical over 11 bases. J lost 8 bases, V lost 5 bases, and 14 bases had no gene match. CDR3 length: 17 amino acids. Germline CDR1 reads LNHDA; CDR2 reads SQIVND (reference sequence). The full variable domain, its missing parts supplied by reference TRBV19 and TRBJ2-4, is DGGITQSPKYLFRKEGQNVTLSCEQNLNHDAMYWYRQDPGQGLRLIYYSQIVNDFQKGDIAEGYSVSREKKESFPLTVTSAQKNPTAFYLCASSAEIRTGGMDIQYFGAGTRLSVL.

The chain recombines TRBV14 with TRBJ1-2; 8 bases fit TRBD1. Trimming took 4 bases from V and 5 from J; bases not matched to a gene: 6. The CDR3 contains 14 residues. Germline CDR1 reads SGHDN; CDR2 reads FVKESK. In DNA form, the CDR3 reads TGTGCCAGCAGCCCGGGACAGGCATCTTATGGCTACACCTTC. Protein: CASSPGQASYGYTF.

The chain uses TRBV9 and TRBJ1-3; D might be TRBD1 (5 bases). Trimming shortened V by 0 bases and J by 0 bases, and 7 bases separated the two germline ends. This CDR3 is 15 amino acids long. Germline CDR1 is SGDLS and CDR2 is YYNGEE. The CDR3 region is CASSVATASGNTIYF. The CDR3 DNA reads TGTGCCAGCAGCGTAGCGACAGCCTCTGGAAACACCATATATTTT.

The chain recombines TRBV19 with TRBJ1-5; 9 positions match TRBD1. The CDR3 extends over 15 amino acids. V gave up 6 bases and J gave up 5 bases; unmatched junction bases: 8. Germline CDR1 and CDR2: LNHDA and SQIVND (reference sequence). CDR3 sequence: CASSKGQGTYQPQHF. The CDR3 DNA is TGTGCCAGTAGCAAAGGACAGGGGACGTATCAGCCCCAGCATTTT.

The rearrangement joins TRBV7-9 to TRBJ2-7; D call uncertain. The V end was cut by 5 bases, the J end by 0 bases, with 17 bases between. Germline V gene lookup returns CDR1 SEHNR and CDR2 FQNEAQ (reference sequence). The CDR3 is made up of 16 amino acids. The CDR3 loop is CASSQSVSPSSYEQYF. The DNA of the CDR3 is TGTGCCAGCAGCCAATCGGTAAGTCCGAGCTCCTACGAGCAGTACTTC.

The gene calls are TRBV19 and TRBJ2-4, with D possibly TRBD1 on 6 matching bases. Germline CDR1 and CDR2: LNHDA and SQIVND (reference sequence). The CDR3 runs to 13 residues. V lost 5 bases and J lost 6, with 11 bases in between. CDR3 amino acids: CASSALGGNIQYF. CDR3 coding DNA: TGTGCCAGTAGTGCCTTAGGGGGAAACATTCAGTACTTC.

V gene TRBV27 combines with J gene TRBJ2-5, with D perhaps TRBD1 (6 bases). Germline loops: CDR1 MNHEY, CDR2 SMNVEV (reference sequence). V was shortened by 4 bases and J by 5 bases, with 14 bases between the two germline ends. This CDR3 comprises 14 residues. The CDR3 region is CASSSGQIRETQYF. The DNA of the CDR3 is TGTGCCAGCAGTTCGGGACAAATCAGGGAGACCCAGTACTTC.

The rearrangement links TRBV6-6 to TRBJ2-1, with D possibly matching TRBD2 (5 bases). V was clipped by 2 bases and J by 4 bases, with 15 bases between them. This CDR3 is built from 16 residues. Germline V lookup: CDR1 MNHNY, CDR2 SVGAGI (reference sequence). The chain's CDR3 is CASSYPAAALYNEQFF. CDR3 in DNA: TGTGCCAGCAGTTACCCCGCAGCGGCTCTGTACAATGAGCAGTTCTTC.

The chain is built from TRBV28 and TRBJ2-2; 7 bases match TRBD2. The J segment lost 0 bases and the V segment lost 3 bases, leaving 4 bases of the junction unmatched. Germline V gene data show CDR1 as MDHEN and CDR2 as SYDVKM. This CDR3 region has 16 residues. The CDR3 is CASSFLAAPNTGELFF. DNA of the CDR3: TGTGCCAGCAGTTTCCTAGCGGCACCGAACACCGGGGAGCTGTTTTTT.

The chain carries TRBV7-8 and TRBJ2-7; D is perhaps TRBD2 (7 bases). Gene TRBJ2-5 matches the end of the DNA better, so the J call may be wrong. Germline V lookup: CDR1 SGHVS, CDR2 FQNEAQ. The CDR3 is 15 amino acids. The CDR3 sequence is CASSLGGGSQETQYF. CDR3 in DNA: TGTGCCAGCAGCTTAGGGGGGGGCAGCCAAGAGACCCAGTACTTC.

The count of this clone is one. The V gene is TRBV4-3, the J gene TRBJ1-3; TRBD1 matches at 8 bases. CDR1 and CDR2 from the germline V gene are LGHNA and YSLEER. This CDR3 comprises 17 residues. The trim removed 0 bases at V and 0 bases at J, leaving 4 bases unmatched. The CDR3 loop is CASSQDTTGGSGNTIYF. The CDR3 coding sequence is TGCGCCAGCAGCCAAGATACTACAGGGGGCTCTGGAAACACCATATATTTT.

This chain uses TRBV9 with TRBJ1-1, with no clear D. This CDR3 has 15 residues. CDR1 and CDR2 (germline): SGDLS, YYNGEE. Trimming shortened V by 3 bases and J by 0 bases, and 12 bases separated the two germline ends. CDR3 nucleotide sequence: TGTGCCAGCAGCGCCCCAGAGGGCCTGAACACTGAAGCTTTCTTT. It yields the protein CASSAPEGLNTEAFF.

The chain has TRBV10-2 and TRBJ1-1; TRBD1 might be the D (5 bases). Germline V gene sequence: CDR1 WSHSY, CDR2 SAAADI. There are 13 residues in the CDR3. Trimming stripped 2 bases from V and 7 bases from J, with 11 bases between. The CDR3 bases are TGCGCCAGCAGTGAGGTGACCGGGGGTGAAGCTTTCTTT. Its protein is CASSEVTGGEAFF.

Judged by abundance, this clone is medium-sized. This sequence joins TRBV5-1 and TRBJ1-3; D is unclear. The length of the CDR3 is 11 residues. V shed 8 bases and J shed 4 bases, with 7 bases lying between them. CDR1 SGHRS and CDR2 YFSETQ come from the germline V gene. The CDR3 is CASRAGNTIYF. In DNA, the CDR3 is TGCGCCAGTCGCGCAGGAAACACCATATATTTT. Full variable domain (rest looked up from reference TRBV5-1 and TRBJ1-3): KAGVTQTPRYLIKTRGQQVTLSCSPISGHRSVSWYQQTPGQGLQFLFEYFSETQRNKGNFPGRFSGRQFSNSRSEMNVSTLELGDSALYLCASRAGNTIYFGEGSWLTVV.